The clone carrying this TCR beta chain is judged medium-sized. The sample originates from a study of blood T cell repertoires in COVID-19. For the study at large: Whether acute or convalescent, the COVID-19 samples came from the United States, Italy and Spain.

Authors' data handling: Estimated nucleated cell counts came from reference gene primer amplification. Method: immunoSEQ multiplex PCR; TCRdb's copy keeps in-frame clones and lacks some. Clonal size and the V and J genes are those of that table, whereas D and trimming came from the DNA. The table has about 61,000 clones, about 78% seen once. The V end was cut by 11 bases, the J end by 9 bases, with 20 bases between. The CDR3 is 13 amino acids. CDR1 is SNHLY and CDR2 is FYNNEI in the germline V gene. This TCR came from a man older than 75 with active or convalescent COVID-19. The chain links TRBV2 to TRBJ2-1; possibly TRBD2 for D (6 bases). The sample was peripheral blood. The CDR3 DNA is TGTGCCGGTCTCTCGCGGGGAGAAAGTGAGCAGTTCTTC. Translation: CAGLSRGESEQFF.